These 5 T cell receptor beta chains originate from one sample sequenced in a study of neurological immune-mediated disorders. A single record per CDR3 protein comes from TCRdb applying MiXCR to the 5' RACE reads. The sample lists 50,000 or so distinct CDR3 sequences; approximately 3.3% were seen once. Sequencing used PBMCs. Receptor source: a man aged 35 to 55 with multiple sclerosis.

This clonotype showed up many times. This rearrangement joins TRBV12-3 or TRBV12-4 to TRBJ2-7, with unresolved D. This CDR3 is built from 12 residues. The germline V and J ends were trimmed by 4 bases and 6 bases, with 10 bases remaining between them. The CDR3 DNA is TGTGCCAGCAGTTCATCAAACATCGAGCAGTACTTC. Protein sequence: CASSSSNIEQYF.

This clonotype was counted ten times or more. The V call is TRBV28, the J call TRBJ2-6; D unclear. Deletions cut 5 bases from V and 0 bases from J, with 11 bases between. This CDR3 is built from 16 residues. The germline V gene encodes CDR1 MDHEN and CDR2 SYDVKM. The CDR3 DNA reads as TGTGCCAGCAGTCCCTATCGGAGCTCTGGGGCCAACGTCCTGACTTTC. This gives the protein CASSPYRSSGANVLTF.

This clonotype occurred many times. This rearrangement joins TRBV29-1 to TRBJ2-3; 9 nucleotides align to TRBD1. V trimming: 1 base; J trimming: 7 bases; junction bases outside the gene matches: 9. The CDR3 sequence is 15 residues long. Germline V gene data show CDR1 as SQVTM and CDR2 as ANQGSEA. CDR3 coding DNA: TGCAGCGTTGAAGGACCGGGACAGGGATTATATACGCAGTATTTT. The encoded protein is CSVEGPGQGLYTQYF.

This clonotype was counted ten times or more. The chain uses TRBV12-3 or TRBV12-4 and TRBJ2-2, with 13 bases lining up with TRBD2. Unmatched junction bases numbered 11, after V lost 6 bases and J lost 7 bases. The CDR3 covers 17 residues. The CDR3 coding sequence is TGTGCCAGCAGCCCCGGACTAGCGGGGGTAAGCGGCGGGGAGCTGTTTTTT. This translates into CASSPGLAGVSGGELFF.

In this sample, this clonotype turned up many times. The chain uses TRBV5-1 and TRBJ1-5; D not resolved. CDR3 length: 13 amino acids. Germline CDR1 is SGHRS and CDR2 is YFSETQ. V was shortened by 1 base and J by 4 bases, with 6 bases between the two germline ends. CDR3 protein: CASSLNQNQPQHF. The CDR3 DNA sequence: TGCGCCAGCAGCTTGAATCAAAATCAGCCCCAGCATTTT.